The rows below give T cell receptor beta chains drawn from one sample of a study of T cells expressing NK-cell markers. TCRdb re-called the 5' RACE reads and shows each CDR3 protein once, DNA omitted. The listing contains a few hundred thousand distinct CDR3 sequences. Sequenced material: blood T cells: a sorted CD56 or NKG2C T cell subset, CD4+ or CD8+ T cells, or bulk PBMC T cells (not recorded which). These receptors originate from a woman between 50 and 59 years old in good health. Each CDR3 is given with its conserved first and last residue.

>15|TRBV29-1|TRBJ2-2
CSVGPGTHITGELFF
>14|TRBV12-3/TRBV12-4|TRBJ1-2
CASRGTGTGLGYTF
>14|TRBV29-1|TRBJ2-3
CSVLSVDLTDTQYF
>15|TRBV4-1|TRBJ1-5
CASSHRQGPDQPQHF
>13|TRBV19|TRBJ1-5
CASRSLKNQPQHF
>17|TRBV7-2|TRBJ2-3
CASSLVGTSGTTDTQYF
>14|TRBV29-1|TRBJ2-3
CSVEVAGLTDTQYF
>13|TRBV7-9|TRBJ1-4
CASSLGSWEKLFF
>17|TRBV24-1|TRBJ2-3
CATSALAGGRSIDTQYF
>13|TRBV7-6|TRBJ2-1
CASSLILGIEQFF
>17|TRBV5-1|TRBJ2-1
CASSTGLAGALYNEQFF
>14|TRBV5-1|TRBJ2-1
CASFIGLAGNEQFF
>11|TRBV29-1|TRBJ2-7
CSVEDRGEQYF
>12|TRBV18|TRBJ2-7
CASSRDHGGQYF
>15|TRBV4-1|TRBJ1-3
CASSQVAGVGNTIYF
>13|TRBV6-1|TRBJ2-5
CASIGLARETQYF
>14|TRBV12-3/TRBV12-4|TRBJ2-7
CASSDSYFSYEQYF
>16|TRBV3-1|TRBJ2-4
CASSLVGLGAKNIQYF
>12|TRBV5-4|TRBJ2-3
CASSLDGSAQYF
>13|TRBV4-1|TRBJ2-3
CASSPFYRDTQYF
>16|TRBV4-2|TRBJ2-5
CASSQDVSGRGETQYF
>14|TRBV6-5|TRBJ2-1
CASSYSGGSGEQFF
>14|TRBV15|TRBJ2-3
CATSSQADTDTQYF
>11|TRBV29-1|TRBJ1-5
CSVGDYQPQHF
>12|TRBV4-2|TRBJ1-2
CASGLADYGYTF
>18|TRBV7-7|TRBJ2-1
CASSLGLGGTSSYNEQFF
>13|TRBV18|TRBJ2-3
CATLKTVADTQYF
>12|TRBV3-1|TRBJ2-3
CASSQGWNTQYF
>14|TRBV10-3|TRBJ2-6
CAITTGAGANVLTF
>15|TRBV19|TRBJ1-5
CASSRAPGGNQPQHF
>14|TRBV5-6|TRBJ1-6
CASSLAPSGAALHF
>12|TRBV12-3/TRBV12-4|TRBJ2-3
CASGLGRITQYF
>15|TRBV20-1|TRBJ2-4
CSAARGTGHGNIQYF
>14|TRBV29-1|TRBJ2-7
CSVVGPGSSYEQYF
>15|TRBV7-8|TRBJ2-1
CASSFSGRFRVEQFF
>15|TRBV20-1|TRBJ2-1
CSARVVTSGRNEQFF
>15|TRBV6-6|TRBJ2-1
CASSYGGQGFNEQFF